In its sample, the clone carrying this T cell receptor (beta chain) was seen many times. This specimen comes from a study of T-cell memory formation after mild COVID-19. V was cut by 4 bases and J by 2 bases, with 21 bases left in between. The CDR3 runs 18 residues. Germline V gene sequence: CDR1 MNHNS, CDR2 SASEGT. TCRdb reanalysed the 5' RACE reads using MiXCR and keeps one entry per CDR3 protein. The data hold around 390,000 distinct CDR3 sequences, with roughly 15% observed a single time. The sample taken for sequencing was PBMCs or a T cell subset sorted from them (not recorded which). The sequence was collected from a man between 18 and 35 years old who had mild COVID-19 (a few samples of this study predate the infection). Cell type and time point are not known. V usage is TRBV6-1 and J usage is TRBJ1-3, with a possible D match to TRBD1 (6 bases). As DNA, the CDR3 is TGTGCCAGCAGTGTCCGGGGGGGGCCTCTAAGAGCTGGAAACACCATATATTTT. This codes for CASSVRGGPLRAGNTIYF.